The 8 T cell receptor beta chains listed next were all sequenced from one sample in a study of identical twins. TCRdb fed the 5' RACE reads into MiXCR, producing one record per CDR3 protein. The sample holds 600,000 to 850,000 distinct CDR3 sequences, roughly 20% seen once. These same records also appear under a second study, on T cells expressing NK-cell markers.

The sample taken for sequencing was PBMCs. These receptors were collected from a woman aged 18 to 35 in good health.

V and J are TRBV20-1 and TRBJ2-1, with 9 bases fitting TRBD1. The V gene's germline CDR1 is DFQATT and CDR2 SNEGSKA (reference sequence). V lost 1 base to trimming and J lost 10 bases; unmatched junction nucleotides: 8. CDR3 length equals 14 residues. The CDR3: CSARAGTGHREQFF. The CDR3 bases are TGCAGTGCTAGAGCCGGGACAGGGCATCGGGAGCAGTTCTTC.

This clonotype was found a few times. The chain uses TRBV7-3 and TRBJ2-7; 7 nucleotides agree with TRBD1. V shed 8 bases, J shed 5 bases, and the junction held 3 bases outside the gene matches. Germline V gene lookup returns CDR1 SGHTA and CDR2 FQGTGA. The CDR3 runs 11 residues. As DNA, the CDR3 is TGTGCCAGCGGAACAGGGGACGAGCAGTACTTC. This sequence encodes CASGTGDEQYF.

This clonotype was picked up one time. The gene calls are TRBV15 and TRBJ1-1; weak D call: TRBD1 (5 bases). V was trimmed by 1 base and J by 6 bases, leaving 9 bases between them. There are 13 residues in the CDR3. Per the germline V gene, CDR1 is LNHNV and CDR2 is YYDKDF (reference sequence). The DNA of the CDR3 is TGTGCCACCAGCAGAGCGGGGCCGGCTGAAGCTTTCTTT. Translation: CATSRAGPAEAFF.

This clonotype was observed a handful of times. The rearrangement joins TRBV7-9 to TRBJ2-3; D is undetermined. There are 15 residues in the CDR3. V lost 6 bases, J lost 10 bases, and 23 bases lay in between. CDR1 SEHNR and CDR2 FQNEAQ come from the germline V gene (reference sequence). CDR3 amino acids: CASSVRLLKTEAQYF. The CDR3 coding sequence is TGTGCCAGCAGTGTCCGGCTGCTTAAAACAGAAGCGCAGTATTTT.

DNA of the CDR3: TGCGCCAGCAGGGAGGGGCACTACGAGCAGTACTTC. As protein: CASREGHYEQYF. The chain combines TRBV5-1 with TRBJ2-7, with D perhaps matching TRBD2 (6 bases). CDR3 length equals 12 residues. From germline, CDR1 is SGHRS and CDR2 YFSETQ. Trimming stripped 5 bases from V and 3 bases from J, with 9 bases between.

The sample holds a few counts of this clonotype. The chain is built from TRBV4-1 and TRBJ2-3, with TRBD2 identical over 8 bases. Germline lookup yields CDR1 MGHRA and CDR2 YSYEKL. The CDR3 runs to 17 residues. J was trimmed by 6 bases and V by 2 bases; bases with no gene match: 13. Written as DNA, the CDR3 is TGCGCCAGCAGCCAACTTCGTCGGGAGGGGAGGGGCGATACGCAGTATTTT. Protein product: CASSQLRREGRGDTQYF.

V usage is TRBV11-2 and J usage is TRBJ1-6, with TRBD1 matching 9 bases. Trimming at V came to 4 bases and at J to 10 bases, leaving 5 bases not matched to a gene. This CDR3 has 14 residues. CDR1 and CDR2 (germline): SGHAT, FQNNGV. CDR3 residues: CASSSGTGWSPLHF. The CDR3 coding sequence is TGTGCCAGCAGCTCGGGGACAGGGTGGTCACCCCTCCACTTT.

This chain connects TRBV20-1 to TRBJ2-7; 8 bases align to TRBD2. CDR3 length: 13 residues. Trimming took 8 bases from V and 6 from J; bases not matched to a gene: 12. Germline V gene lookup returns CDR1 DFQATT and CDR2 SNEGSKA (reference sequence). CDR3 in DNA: TGCAGTTCAGTTAGCGGGAACCTACTCGAGCAGTACTTC. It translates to CSSVSGNLLEQYF.